The next 24 T cell receptor beta chains were all read from a single sample in a study of blood T cell repertoires in COVID-19. The assay was immunoSEQ multiplex PCR, and TCRdb's table has in-frame clones only and misses some. The sample carries around 88,000 clones, 85% to 95% recorded once. The sequenced sample was peripheral blood. These TCRs come from a man aged 55 to 70 with acute or convalescent COVID-19.

This rearrangement joins TRBV27 to TRBJ1-6, with 8 bases lining up with TRBD1. V was pared by 2 bases and J by 7 bases, with 1 base of the junction left unmatched. CDR1 and CDR2 (germline): MNHEY, SMNVEV (reference sequence). This CDR3 has 14 residues. CDR3: CASSLRDRNSPLHF. Here the CDR3 DNA reads TGTGCCAGCAGTTTACGGGACAGGAATTCACCCCTCCACTTT.

A few counts support this clone. The V gene is TRBV19, the J gene TRBJ1-5; D possibly corresponds to TRBD1 (5 bases). V was shortened by 10 bases and J by 2 bases, with 18 bases between the two germline ends. Per the germline V gene, CDR1 is LNHDA and CDR2 is SQIVND (reference sequence). The CDR3 spans 15 residues. The CDR3 DNA is TGTGCCACCCACCGGGGGGGTGAGGGCAATCAGCCCCAGCATTTT. This translates into CATHRGGEGNQPQHF.

This clone was detected a few times. The CDR3 loop is CASSEGPSGRARSYEQYF. The CDR3 region has the DNA TGTGCCAGCAGTGAAGGACCTAGCGGGAGGGCCAGGTCCTACGAGCAGTACTTC. The rearrangement uses TRBV2 and TRBJ2-7, with TRBD2 matching 12 bases. This CDR3 contains 18 residues. V was pared by 1 base and J by 1 base, with 8 bases of the junction left unmatched. The germline gives CDR1 SNHLY, CDR2 FYNNEI.

The chain joins TRBV7-9 to TRBJ1-2, with 9 bases that match TRBD1. V gave up 2 bases and J gave up 7 bases; unmatched junction bases: 8. Germline CDR1 reads SEHNR; CDR2 reads FQNEAQ (reference sequence). The CDR3 has 15 amino acids. CDR3 coding DNA: TGTGCCAGCAGCTTAACCGGGACAGGGAAATCTGGCTACACCTTC. This encodes CASSLTGTGKSGYTF.

The chain recombines TRBV12-3 or TRBV12-4 with TRBJ1-1; D is undetermined. This CDR3 contains 13 residues. Trimming took 7 bases from V and 1 from J, leaving 10 bases between them. In DNA form, the CDR3 reads TGTGCCAGCACCCCGGACTGGAACACTGAAGCTTTCTTT. The encoded protein is CASTPDWNTEAFF.

The chain links TRBV21-1 to TRBJ1-5. TRBV21-1 is termed a pseudogene. The CDR3 has 16 amino acids. For the CDR3, the DNA is TGTGCCAGCAGCAAAGAGAGCGGGGATGGCAATCAGCCCCAGCATTTT. Translated: CASSKESGDGNQPQHF.

Regarding this clone: The same CDR3 is also encoded by other DNA sequences in this sample. J is TRBJ2-7 and V is TRBV5-1; D ambiguous. Germline V gene sequence: CDR1 SGHRS, CDR2 YFSETQ. The CDR3 is 13 residues long. Trimming took 0 bases from V and 1 from J, leaving 5 bases between them. The CDR3, as DNA: TGCGCCAGCAGCTTGGACTTGTCCTACGAGCAGTACTTC. It yields the protein CASSLDLSYEQYF.

The CDR3 reads CAISEQGGKRGYGYTF. DNA for the CDR3: TGTGCCATCAGTGAGCAGGGAGGGAAGCGGGGCTATGGCTACACCTTC. The V call is TRBV10-3, the J call TRBJ1-2; a weak D match, TRBD1 (5 bases). CDR3 length: 16 residues. With 2 bases removed from V and 4 bases from J, the gap between germline ends came to 17 bases. The V gene's germline CDR1 is ENHRY and CDR2 SYGVKD.

This clone was observed a few times. One junction end does not reproduce the germline sequence, and a read error may be involved. This chain uses TRBV7-2 with TRBJ2-1; D is possibly TRBD1 (7 bases). The V gene's germline CDR1 is SGHTA and CDR2 FQGNSA. CDR3 length: 15 amino acids. CDR3 coding DNA: TGTGCCAGCACCTTACACCCAGGGGGGTACAATGAGCAGTTCTTC. It translates to CASTLHPGGYNEQFF.

The CDR3 DNA reads as TGTGCCAGCCGAGGCGGGGCCCTCGGGGGCTACACCTTC. This translates into CASRGGALGGYTF. The V and J genes are TRBV27 and TRBJ1-2; TRBD1 might be the D (5 bases). The CDR3 is 13 amino acids. V gave up 8 bases and J gave up 8 bases, with 18 bases separating them. Germline values: CDR1 MNHEY, CDR2 SMNVEV (reference sequence).

The genes are TRBV3-1 (or the pseudogene TRBV3-2) and TRBJ2-6; the D gene is possibly TRBD2 (7 bases). The CDR3 runs 18 residues. Per germline, CDR1 LGHDT and CDR2 YNNKEL (reference sequence). The V end was cut by 4 bases, the J end by 0 bases, with 16 bases between. The CDR3 region has the DNA TGTGCCAGCAGCCCCACAGGGCGGGAGATCTCTGGGGCCAACGTCCTGACTTTC. Its translation is CASSPTGREISGANVLTF.

The V and J genes are TRBV7-8 and TRBJ2-7, with 9 bases fitting TRBD1. J was trimmed by 3 bases and V by 5 bases; bases with no gene match: 17. Germline CDR1 SGHVS, CDR2 FQNEAQ. The CDR3 sequence is 18 residues long. The CDR3 region is CASSPQGSGGTGIYEQYF. Written as DNA, the CDR3 is TGTGCCAGCAGCCCCCAGGGGTCAGGGGGGACAGGGATCTACGAGCAGTACTTC.

The chain uses TRBV6-5 and TRBJ2-7, with 14 nucleotides matching TRBD2. V shed 2 bases and J 4 bases; nucleotides not matched to a gene: 4. CDR3 length: 16 residues. Looked up from germline, CDR1 is MNHEY and CDR2 is SVGAGI. The CDR3 region has the DNA TGTGCCAGCAGTTACGGGACTAGCGGGAGTTTGTACGAGCAGTACTTC. Translated, it gives CASSYGTSGSLYEQYF.

J is TRBJ1-6 and V is TRBV27, with 7 bases identical to TRBD1. Looked up from germline, CDR1 is MNHEY and CDR2 is SMNVEV (reference sequence). CDR3 length: 14 residues. V was clipped by 4 bases and J by 3 bases; unmatched bases: 0. The CDR3 nucleotides read TGTGCCAGCAGTTGGGACAGCTATAATTCACCCCTCCACTTT. This encodes CASSWDSYNSPLHF.

J is TRBJ2-1 and V is TRBV5-4; 10 bases align to TRBD2. Per germline, CDR1 SGHNT and CDR2 YYREEE (reference sequence). There are 15 residues in the CDR3. V was pared by 2 bases and J by 5 bases, with 4 bases of the junction left unmatched. The CDR3 nucleotides read TGTGCCAGCAGCTTAGGGACTAGCGCCGACAATGAGCAGTTCTTC. It yields the protein CASSLGTSADNEQFF. Full variable domain (rest looked up from reference TRBV5-4 and TRBJ2-1): ETGVTQSPTHLIKTRGQQVTLRCSSQSGHNTVSWYQQALGQGPQFIFQYYREEENGRGNFPPRFSGLQFPNYSSELNVNALELDDSALYLCASSLGTSADNEQFFGPGTRLTVL.

This sequence joins TRBV28 and TRBJ1-4, with D maybe TRBD1 (5 bases). The CDR3 consists of 14 residues. V was shortened by 2 bases and J by 5 bases, with 9 bases between the two germline ends. Germline V CDR1 and CDR2: MDHEN, SYDVKM. This CDR3 is CASSLRGGNEKLFF. CDR3 DNA: TGTGCCAGCAGTTTACGGGGGGGGAATGAAAAACTGTTTTTT.

A single count supports this clone. The J gene is TRBJ2-7, the V gene TRBV7-8; 7 bases line up with TRBD2. CDR3 length: 15 amino acids. Germline trimming cut 5 bases from V and 3 bases from J; bases unmatched to any gene: 10. Germline V gene lookup returns CDR1 SGHVS and CDR2 FQNEAQ. The CDR3 DNA sequence: TGTGCCAGCAGCCTCCGTGAGGGACTAAACTACGAGCAGTACTTC. It yields the protein CASSLREGLNYEQYF.

V gene TRBV27 combines with J gene TRBJ2-7, with no clear D. The germline V gene encodes CDR1 MNHEY and CDR2 SMNVEV (reference sequence). The CDR3 has 10 residues. Trimming removed 6 bases at V and 7 bases at J, with 7 bases between. CDR3 protein: CASRAGEQYF. The CDR3 nucleotides are TGTGCCAGCAGGGCCGGGGAGCAGTACTTC.

This clone has just one count. The chain carries TRBV7-9 and TRBJ2-5; 8 bases match TRBD2. CDR1 is SEHNR, CDR2 FQNEAQ, per germline (reference sequence). The CDR3 is made up of 16 amino acids. V was pared by 5 bases and J by 1 base, with 9 bases of the junction left unmatched. CDR3 region: CASSPYGRAIQETQYF. The CDR3 nucleotides are TGTGCCAGCAGCCCGTACGGGAGGGCGATCCAAGAGACCCAGTACTTC.

J is TRBJ2-2 and V is TRBV2, with TRBD1 matching over 8 bases. CDR1 is SNHLY and CDR2 is FYNNEI in the germline V gene. Losses at the gene ends were 6 bases for V and 4 bases for J; bases not matched to a gene: 4. The CDR3 runs 14 residues. The CDR3 region has the DNA TGTGCCAGCAGGCAGGGGGCTATCACCGGGGAGCTGTTTTTT. It translates to CASRQGAITGELFF.

The rearrangement links TRBV7-9 to TRBJ1-1; 7 nucleotides line up with TRBD1. The CDR3 consists of 14 residues. V dropped 0 bases and J dropped 3; count of bases not matched to a gene: 1. Germline V gene sequence: CDR1 SEHNR, CDR2 FQNEAQ (reference sequence). The CDR3, as DNA: TGTGCCAGCAGCTTAGCCCAGGGGGACACTGAAGCTTTCTTT. Amino acids: CASSLAQGDTEAFF.

This clone was seen more than once but under ten times. The chain carries TRBV19 and TRBJ1-5; possibly TRBD1 for D (5 bases). The germline V and J ends were trimmed by 6 bases and 3 bases, with 9 bases remaining between them. Germline V lookup: CDR1 LNHDA, CDR2 SQIVND (reference sequence). CDR3 size: 13 residues. The CDR3 protein is CASRTGYNQPQHF. CDR3 in DNA: TGTGCCAGTAGAACAGGTTACAATCAGCCCCAGCATTTT.

The chain combines TRBV19 with TRBJ2-1, with TRBD2 as a possible D gene (6 bases). V lost 10 bases and J lost 5, with 27 bases in between. From germline, CDR1 is LNHDA and CDR2 SQIVND (reference sequence). This CDR3 contains 17 residues. The CDR3 reads CATSKLDSGRAHNEQFF. CDR3 sequence (DNA): TGTGCCACCTCGAAGTTGGATAGCGGCCGGGCCCACAATGAGCAGTTCTTC.

The rearrangement uses TRBV19 and TRBJ2-1; tentatively, D is TRBD2 (6 bases). Deletions cut 6 bases from V and 7 bases from J, with 22 bases between. CDR1 and CDR2 from the germline V gene are LNHDA and SQIVND (reference sequence). The CDR3 has 16 amino acids. The CDR3 DNA follows: TGTGCCAGTAGCGCCCGATCGGGACTCCTAAGGAATGAGCAGTTCTTC. Protein: CASSARSGLLRNEQFF.